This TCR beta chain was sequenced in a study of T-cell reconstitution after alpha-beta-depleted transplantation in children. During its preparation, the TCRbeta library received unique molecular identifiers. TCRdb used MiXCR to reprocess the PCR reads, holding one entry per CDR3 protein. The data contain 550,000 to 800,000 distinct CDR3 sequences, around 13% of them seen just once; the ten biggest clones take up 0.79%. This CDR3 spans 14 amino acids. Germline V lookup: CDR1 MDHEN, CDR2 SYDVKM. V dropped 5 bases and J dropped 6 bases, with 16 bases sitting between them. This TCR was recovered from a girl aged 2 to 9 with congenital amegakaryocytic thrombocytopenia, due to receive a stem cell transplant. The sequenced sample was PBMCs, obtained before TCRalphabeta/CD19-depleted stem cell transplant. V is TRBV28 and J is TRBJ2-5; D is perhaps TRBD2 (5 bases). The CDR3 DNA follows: TGTGCCAGCAGTGACCCCTGGACTTATCAGACCCAGTACTTC. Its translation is CASSDPWTYQTQYF.